The next 24 T cell receptor beta chains were all read from a single sample in a study of human T cells and chemical hapten exposure. Each CDR3 protein is one row after TCRdb ran MiXCR on the RACE reads. Of under 450,000 distinct CDR3 sequences listed, 6% to 7% are singletons. Time point: patch test 2, 6 weeks after DPC sensitization. Treatment defined: therapeutic diphenylcyclopropenone sensitization with weekly scalp DPC. Specimen: whole blood, collected in connection with sensitization to the hapten diphenylcyclopropenone (DPC). The receptors come from a woman between 18 and 30 years old with alopecia areata. Some clones in this sample may be carry-over from other donors' samples.

The J gene is TRBJ1-3, the V gene TRBV12-3 or TRBV12-4; D call uncertain. V was trimmed by 3 bases and J by 2 bases, leaving 8 bases between them. The CDR3 runs to 14 residues. The CDR3 loop reads CASSFGTTGNTIYF. CDR3 nucleotides: TGTGCCAGCAGTTTTGGCACGACTGGAAACACCATATATTTT.

This clonotype was seen more than once but under ten times. This chain connects TRBV29-1 to TRBJ2-1, with 9 bases fitting TRBD2. The CDR3 is 15 residues long. The germline V gene has CDR1 SQVTM and CDR2 ANQGSEA. The ends lost 1 base at V and 5 bases at J; junction bases unmatched: 6. CDR3 coding DNA: TGCAGCGTTGAAGGGCTAGCGGGGAAGAACAATGAGCAGTTCTTC. This gives the protein CSVEGLAGKNNEQFF.

This clonotype came up a few times. The rearrangement joins TRBV5-1 to TRBJ1-2; no definite D call. This CDR3 region has 14 residues. The germline V gene has CDR1 SGHRS and CDR2 YFSETQ. Trimming took 3 bases from V and 2 from J, leaving 11 bases between them. The CDR3 nucleotides read TGCGCCAGCAGCTCCGAGGGCGGAAACTATGGCTACACCTTC. Amino acid sequence: CASSSEGGNYGYTF.

This clonotype was seen only a few times. The chain uses TRBV11-2 and TRBJ2-7; 8 bases are shared with TRBD1. Germline CDR1 SGHAT, CDR2 FQNNGV. The CDR3 totals 17 residues. V shed 1 base and J 2 bases; nucleotides not matched to a gene: 10. CDR3 sequence reads: CASSLVRPGTGTYEQYF. CDR3 in DNA: TGTGCCAGCAGCTTAGTTCGACCGGGGACAGGAACCTACGAGCAGTACTTC.

This clonotype occurred many times. CDR3 protein: CASRNRDRGGYGYTF. CDR3 nucleotide sequence: TGTGCCAGCAGGAACCGGGACAGGGGGGGTTATGGCTACACCTTC. This chain connects TRBV13 to TRBJ1-2; 11 bases agree with TRBD1. V lost 6 bases and J lost 5; bases outside the gene matches: 8. The germline gives CDR1 PRHDT, CDR2 FYEKMQ (reference sequence). The CDR3 length is 15 residues.

The chain uses TRBV20-1 and TRBJ1-2, with unresolved D. The CDR3 is made up of 13 amino acids. The ends were cut back, 4 bases at V and 8 bases at J, with 17 bases in the middle. CDR1 is DFQATT and CDR2 is SNEGSKA in the germline V gene (reference sequence). The CDR3 here is CSATLEECGGYTF. CDR3 DNA: TGCAGTGCTACCCTAGAAGAATGTGGCGGCTACACCTTC.

The sample holds many counts of this clonotype. This chain uses TRBV29-1 with TRBJ1-1; D call uncertain. V gave up 7 bases and J gave up 1 base, with 10 bases separating them. Germline CDR1 and CDR2: SQVTM and ANQGSEA. This CDR3 region has 12 residues. CDR3 bases: TGCAGCGCCAAAAACAGGAACACTGAAGCTTTCTTT. This gives the protein CSAKNRNTEAFF.

This clonotype was detected only a few times. The V call is TRBV7-2, the J call TRBJ2-2; TRBD2 matches at 7 bases. The germline V gene encodes CDR1 SGHTA and CDR2 FQGNSA. V was pared by 1 base and J by 6 bases, with 14 bases of the junction left unmatched. This CDR3 is 18 amino acids long. CDR3 region: CASSLEGVTSSHAGELFF. In nucleotides, the CDR3 is TGTGCCAGCAGCTTAGAAGGCGTGACTAGCTCCCATGCCGGGGAGCTGTTTTTT. The complete variable domain, with remaining parts taken from reference TRBV7-2 and TRBJ2-2, reads GAGVSQSPSNKVTEKGKDVELRCDPISGHTALYWYRQSLGQGLEFLIYFQGNSAPDKSGLPSDRFSAERTGGSVSTLTIQRTQQEDSAVYLCASSLEGVTSSHAGELFFGEGSRLTVL.

Many counts were recorded for this clonotype. The chain couples TRBV6-2 or TRBV6-3 to TRBJ1-1; a weak D match, TRBD1 (6 bases). The germline V gene encodes CDR1 MNHEY and CDR2 SVGEGT. This CDR3 contains 15 residues. Trimming removed 7 bases from V and 0 bases from J, with 15 bases in between. CDR3 DNA sequence: TGTGCCAGCACCAAGGACAGAAGATTGAACACTGAAGCTTTCTTT. Its protein product is CASTKDRRLNTEAFF.

This clonotype was seen many times. The V and J genes are TRBV5-6 and TRBJ1-2, with D tentatively TRBD1 (6 bases). The CDR3 is made up of 13 amino acids. Germline lookup yields CDR1 SGHDT and CDR2 YYEEEE. The V end was cut by 5 bases, the J end by 8 bases, with 16 bases between. Here the CDR3 reads CASSTDRLGGYTF. The CDR3 DNA follows: TGTGCCAGCAGTACAGACAGGCTTGGCGGCTACACCTTC. Full variable domain (outside the CDR3, taken from reference TRBV5-6 and TRBJ1-2): DAGVTQSPTHLIKTRGQQVTLRCSPKSGHDTVSWYQQALGQGPQFIFQYYEEEERQRGNFPDRFSGHQFPNYSSELNVNALLLGDSALYLCASSTDRLGGYTFGSGTRLTVV.

This clonotype was observed many times. J is TRBJ2-2 and V is TRBV7-3; D perhaps matches TRBD1 (5 bases). Trimming removed 3 bases from V and 2 bases from J, with 7 bases in between. The germline gives CDR1 SGHTA, CDR2 FQGTGA. The CDR3 loop spans 14 amino acids. The CDR3 coding sequence is TGTGCCAGCAGCTTGACAGCTAACACCGGGGAGCTGTTTTTT. It translates to CASSLTANTGELFF.

V is TRBV14 and J is TRBJ2-1; D tentatively fits TRBD1 or TRBD2 (5 bases each). Looked up from germline, CDR1 is SGHDN and CDR2 is FVKESK. There are 14 residues in the CDR3. Trimming stripped 5 bases from V and 9 bases from J, with 17 bases between. CDR3 sequence: CASSVGRAGGEQFF. DNA for the CDR3: TGTGCCAGCAGCGTCGGAAGGGCTGGGGGTGAGCAGTTCTTC.

At least ten counts were recorded for this clonotype. V and J are TRBV2 and TRBJ1-1; D is unresolved. This CDR3 region has 12 residues. V was shortened by 7 bases and J by 2 bases, with 8 bases between the two germline ends. Germline CDR1 reads SNHLY; CDR2 reads FYNNEI. DNA for the CDR3: TGTGCCAGCACGGAGAGAAACACTGAAGCTTTCTTT. This encodes CASTERNTEAFF.

There are a few counts of this clonotype. The chain joins TRBV4-3 to TRBJ2-7, with D possibly being TRBD1 (6 bases). Germline V gene data show CDR1 as LGHNA and CDR2 as YSLEER. The CDR3 has 14 residues. V lost 2 bases to trimming and J lost 2 bases, with 10 bases between them. The CDR3 reads CASSQIQGTYEQYF. Written as DNA, the CDR3 is TGCGCCAGCAGCCAAATCCAGGGGACCTACGAGCAGTACTTC.

At least ten counts were recorded for this clonotype. The chain has TRBV7-2 and TRBJ1-5; D is unclear. CDR1 and CDR2 from the germline V gene are SGHTA and FQGNSA. Trimming left V 5 bases short and J 1 base short, with 18 bases between. This CDR3 has 17 residues. The CDR3 sequence: CASSPSPGSWSNQPQHF. CDR3 nucleotides: TGTGCCAGCAGCCCTTCCCCGGGGAGTTGGAGCAATCAGCCCCAGCATTTT. Filled out from reference TRBV7-2 and TRBJ1-5, the complete variable domain reads GAGVSQSPSNKVTEKGKDVELRCDPISGHTALYWYRQSLGQGLEFLIYFQGNSAPDKSGLPSDRFSAERTGGSVSTLTIQRTQQEDSAVYLCASSPSPGSWSNQPQHFGDGTRLSIL.

At least ten counts were recorded for this clonotype. The J gene is TRBJ2-6, the V gene TRBV7-9, with D possibly being TRBD1 (6 bases). CDR1 SEHNR and CDR2 FQNEAQ come from the germline V gene (reference sequence). This CDR3 spans 17 amino acids. V was cut by 3 bases and J by 2 bases, with 14 bases left in between. The CDR3 loop is CASSFSGTSTGANVLTF. In DNA, the CDR3 is TGTGCCAGCAGCTTCTCCGGGACATCAACTGGGGCCAACGTCCTGACTTTC.

This clonotype was seen at least ten times. The V call is TRBV7-2, the J call TRBJ1-2, with D perhaps matching TRBD1 (6 bases). CDR3 length equals 14 residues. V gave up 2 bases and J gave up 2 bases, with 9 bases separating them. Per the germline V gene, CDR1 is SGHTA and CDR2 is FQGNSA. As DNA, the CDR3 is TGTGCCAGCAGCTTAAGGACAGAGAACTATGGCTACACCTTC. Encoded protein: CASSLRTENYGYTF.

The J gene is TRBJ2-2, the V gene TRBV6-2 or TRBV6-3, with TRBD1 identical over 7 bases. The V and J ends lost 1 base and 6 bases, in that order; junction bases with no gene match: 8. The CDR3 covers 16 residues. The germline V gene has CDR1 MNHEY and CDR2 SVGEGT. In nucleotides, the CDR3 is TGTGCCAGCAGTTACTTGGACAGGATAATCGCCGGGGAGCTGTTTTTT. As protein: CASSYLDRIIAGELFF.

This clonotype appeared many times. The chain joins TRBV4-2 to TRBJ1-2; D unresolved. The CDR3 is 14 residues long. V was pared by 1 base and J by 2 bases, with 8 bases between. From germline, CDR1 is LGHNA and CDR2 YNFKEQ. CDR3 region: CASSQVAANYGYTF. CDR3 DNA: TGTGCCAGCAGCCAAGTGGCAGCCAACTATGGCTACACCTTC.

This clonotype was detected a few times. The CDR3 spells CSVEAGQGVINNEQFF. The CDR3, as DNA: TGCAGCGTTGAAGCGGGACAGGGGGTTATAAACAATGAGCAGTTCTTC. The chain recombines TRBV29-1 with TRBJ2-1; 11 positions match TRBD1. The CDR3 consists of 16 residues. V lost 1 base, J lost 5 bases, and 7 bases stayed unmatched. CDR1 and CDR2 from the germline V gene are SQVTM and ANQGSEA.

This clonotype was detected many times. The chain is built from TRBV12-3 or TRBV12-4 and TRBJ2-3; D remains ambiguous. V was shortened by 6 bases and J by 5 bases, with 6 bases between the two germline ends. This CDR3 is 11 amino acids long. CDR3 sequence (DNA): TGTGCCAGCAGCTCCCGAGATACGCAGTATTTT. It yields the protein CASSSRDTQYF.

This clonotype was counted ten times or more. The J gene is TRBJ1-6, the V gene TRBV4-3, with D perhaps TRBD1 (5 bases). The CDR3 totals 16 residues. V lost 3 bases to trimming and J lost 0 bases, with 9 bases between them. Germline CDR1 and CDR2: LGHNA and YSLEER. CDR3 DNA sequence: TGCGCCAGCAGCCAGGCAGGGACCTCCTATAATTCACCCCTCCACTTT. This gives the protein CASSQAGTSYNSPLHF.

J is TRBJ2-3 and V is TRBV4-1; D may be TRBD1 (6 bases). Trimming stripped 11 bases from V and 8 bases from J, with 26 bases between. Germline V gene lookup returns CDR1 MGHRA and CDR2 YSYEKL. This CDR3 is 15 amino acids long. CDR3 in DNA: TGCGCCGTCATCGTTCCGGGACAAACGTCGGGTACGCAGTATTTT. This sequence encodes CAVIVPGQTSGTQYF.

The gene calls are TRBV2 and TRBJ1-2; TRBD1 aligns across 9 bases. Per the germline V gene, CDR1 is SNHLY and CDR2 is FYNNEI. This CDR3 is built from 13 residues. The junction had 1 base not matched to a gene; V was cut back by 3 bases and J by 5 bases. CDR3 region: CASSDGQGYGYTF. The CDR3 DNA reads TGTGCCAGCAGTGATGGACAGGGGTATGGCTACACCTTC. Full variable domain (missing parts from reference TRBV2 and TRBJ1-2): EPEVTQTPSHQVTQMGQEVILRCVPISNHLYFYWYRQILGQKVEFLVSFYNNEISEKSEIFDDQFSVERPDGSNFTLKIRSTKLEDSAMYFCASSDGQGYGYTFGSGTRLTVV.